Shown below are 22 T cell receptor beta chains from a single sample sequenced in a study of T cells in Graves' hyperthyroidism and ophthalmopathy. Amplification of TCR beta CDR3 regions used RNA as the template. A first-round RT-PCR of the TCR CDR3 used the HTBI primer set. Each CDR3 protein gets one entry after TCRdb re-called the multiplex PCR reads with MiXCR. The sample carries around 760,000 distinct CDR3 sequences, approximately 40% recorded once. The source material was blood. These receptors came from a woman in her thirties or forties with Graves' hyperthyroidism.

Many counts were recorded for this clonotype. The chain carries TRBV11-2 and TRBJ2-5; 10 nucleotides agree with TRBD2. CDR1 is SGHAT, CDR2 FQNNGV, per germline. The V segment lost 5 bases and the J segment 5 bases; nucleotides outside the gene matches: 8. The CDR3 is 15 residues long. CDR3 protein: CASSDPSGSGETQYF. CDR3 nucleotides: TGTGCCAGCAGCGACCCTAGCGGGAGTGGGGAGACCCAGTACTTC.

This clonotype has a count of ten or more. The rearrangement joins TRBV11-2 to TRBJ2-5; TRBD1 or TRBD2 may be the D gene (5 bases each). Germline V gives CDR1 SGHAT, CDR2 FQNNGV. The V end lost 5 bases, the J end lost 4 bases, and 14 bases lay between the germline ends. The CDR3 is made up of 14 amino acids. CDR3 amino acids: CASSPGSGAETQYF. The CDR3 bases are TGTGCCAGCAGCCCTGGGTCCGGGGCAGAGACCCAGTACTTC.

The V gene is TRBV6-1, the J gene TRBJ1-1, with 8 bases matching TRBD1. Germline V gives CDR1 MNHNS, CDR2 SASEGT. J gave up 3 bases and V 5 bases, and 8 bases lay outside the gene matches. The CDR3 spans 15 residues. DNA for the CDR3: TGTGCCAGCAGTCAGGACAGGGAAGAGTACACTGAAGCTTTCTTT. This translates into CASSQDREEYTEAFF.

The chain is built from TRBV5-1 and TRBJ2-7, with D possibly matching TRBD2 (6 bases). Trimming pared 1 base from V and 2 bases from J, leaving 10 bases between. Germline values: CDR1 SGHRS, CDR2 YFSETQ. CDR3 length equals 14 residues. The CDR3 DNA is TGCGCCAGCAGCTTGCTGGGACTCACCTACGAGCAGTACTTC. Encoded protein: CASSLLGLTYEQYF.

This clonotype was found many times. The chain carries TRBV24-1 and TRBJ2-2, with unresolved D. Germline lookup yields CDR1 KGHDR and CDR2 SFDVKD. Trimming took off 8 bases at V and 3 bases at J, with 9 bases between the two ends. This CDR3 has 13 amino acids. The chain's CDR3 is CATMGRDTGELFF. CDR3 nucleotides: TGTGCCACCATGGGTAGGGACACCGGGGAGCTGTTTTTT.

This clonotype was picked up many times. The chain employs TRBV4-3 and TRBJ1-6; no definite D call. CDR1 is LGHNA, CDR2 YSLEER, per germline. This CDR3 has 16 amino acids. Between the trimmed V and J ends, which lost 0 bases and 0 bases, there was a span of 6 bases. As DNA, the CDR3 is TGCGCCAGCAGCCAAGATGTGAGCTCCTATAATTCACCCCTCCACTTT. The encoded protein is CASSQDVSSYNSPLHF.

The chain couples TRBV7-2 to TRBJ1-2; unclear D gene. The CDR3 loop spans 12 amino acids. Germline V gives CDR1 SGHTA, CDR2 FQGNSA. V was pared by 3 bases and J by 5 bases, with 7 bases between. CDR3 loop: CASSFLLYGYTF. CDR3 nucleotide sequence: TGTGCCAGCAGCTTCCTATTATATGGCTACACCTTC.

This clonotype has just a few counts. The rearrangement uses TRBV19 and TRBJ2-5, with TRBD2 matching 9 bases. J was trimmed by 4 bases and V by 4 bases; bases with no gene match: 10. Germline V gene lookup returns CDR1 LNHDA and CDR2 SQIVND (reference sequence). The CDR3 runs 16 residues. DNA of the CDR3: TGTGCCAGTAGTACAACAGGCGGGGGGGCGAGAGAGACCCAGTACTTC. This translates into CASSTTGGGARETQYF.

This clonotype was picked up many times. This chain joins TRBV10-1 and TRBJ2-7; TRBD1 matches 7 bases. The CDR3 has 13 residues. The germline V gene encodes CDR1 WNHNN and CDR2 SYGVQD (reference sequence). Trimming removed 5 bases from V and 6 bases from J; junction bases left unmatched: 7. The CDR3 DNA sequence: TGCGCCAGCAGTCCGGACAGGACGAGCGAGCAGTACTTC. It yields the protein CASSPDRTSEQYF.

This clonotype was observed a handful of times. The V and J genes are TRBV6-1 and TRBJ1-4, with D possibly being TRBD1 (5 bases). In germline, CDR1 is MNHNS, CDR2 SASEGT. V lost 4 bases and J 8 bases, leaving 8 bases between the germline ends. CDR3 length: 12 amino acids. CDR3 in amino acids: CASSVGREKLFF. As DNA, the CDR3 is TGTGCCAGCAGTGTGGGGCGGGAAAAACTGTTTTTT.

V is TRBV5-6 and J is TRBJ1-4; no firm D call. The CDR3 sequence is 14 residues long. V lost 1 base and J 6 bases, leaving 10 bases between the germline ends. CDR1 is SGHDT and CDR2 is YYEEEE in the germline V gene. CDR3 sequence: CASSLKSTYEKLFF. The CDR3 DNA reads as TGTGCCAGCAGCTTGAAATCTACTTATGAAAAACTGTTTTTT.

Many counts were recorded for this clonotype. The chain couples TRBV4-3 to TRBJ1-1; D remains unclear. Germline V lookup: CDR1 LGHNA, CDR2 YSLEER. The V gene lost 2 bases and the J gene lost 1 base, with 8 bases spanning the gap. The CDR3 runs 14 residues. CDR3 protein: CASSQLGSNTEAFF. DNA for the CDR3: TGCGCCAGCAGCCAATTAGGATCGAACACTGAAGCTTTCTTT.

The chain combines TRBV7-2 with TRBJ2-3; 12 bases line up with TRBD2. The V gene's germline CDR1 is SGHTA and CDR2 FQGNSA. The V gene end was trimmed by 8 bases and the J gene end by 3 bases; junction bases not matched to a gene: 6. The CDR3 runs to 15 residues. The CDR3 loop is CASGYTSGGTDTQYF. The CDR3 DNA reads TGTGCCAGCGGATATACTAGCGGGGGGACAGATACGCAGTATTTT.

The genes are TRBV12-3 or TRBV12-4 and TRBJ2-7, with 8 bases lining up with TRBD1. Matching the DNA end better, TRBJ2-1 makes the J call doubtful. This CDR3 region has 11 residues. DNA for the CDR3: TGTGCCAGCAACAGGGGGAATGAGCAGTTCTTC. It yields the protein CASNRGNEQFF.

This clonotype was seen at least ten times. The chain carries TRBV25-1 and TRBJ1-5; no reliable D call. V gave up 2 bases and J gave up 6 bases, with 14 bases separating them. The CDR3 totals 15 residues. Germline CDR1 MGHDK, CDR2 SYGVNS. The CDR3 nucleotides are TGTGCCAGCAGTGAAGATGGAGCCACGTCTCAGCCCCAGCATTTT. Residues: CASSEDGATSQPQHF. Using reference TRBV25-1 and TRBJ1-5 for the parts outside the CDR3, the full variable domain is EADIYQTPRYLVIGTGKKITLECSQTMGHDKMYWYQQDPGMELHLIHYSYGVNSTEKGDLSSESTVSRIRTEHFPLTLESARPSHTSQYLCASSEDGATSQPQHFGDGTRLSIL.

This clonotype was seen ten or more times. The chain uses TRBV24-1 and TRBJ1-2; the D gene is possibly TRBD1 (5 bases). This CDR3 has 15 amino acids. V lost 4 bases, J lost 6 bases, and 17 bases lay in between. Germline-derived CDR1 and CDR2 are KGHDR and SFDVKD. CDR3 in DNA: TGTGCCACCAGTGACCCTGCCGGCAGGGCGCATGGCTACACCTTC. Encoded protein: CATSDPAGRAHGYTF.

The rearrangement links TRBV7-9 to TRBJ2-1, with D possibly TRBD2 on 5 matching bases. TRBJ2-7 explains the end of the DNA better; the J call may be wrong. This CDR3 has 12 residues. Germline CDR1 SEHNR, CDR2 FQNEAQ (reference sequence). The CDR3 here is CARGEGYNEQYF. The CDR3 bases are TGTGCCAGGGGAGAAGGCTACAATGAGCAGTACTTC.

This clonotype has only a few counts. J is TRBJ1-2 and V is TRBV7-8; 10 bases match TRBD1. Germline V gene sequence: CDR1 SGHVS, CDR2 FQNEAQ. The length of the CDR3 is 14 residues. The junction had 5 bases not matched to a gene; V was cut back by 5 bases and J by 5 bases. CDR3 coding DNA: TGTGCCAGCAGCCCCCCGGACAGGGGGTATGGCTACACCTTC. This gives the protein CASSPPDRGYGYTF.

The chain couples TRBV4-3 to TRBJ1-6; D unclear. V was clipped by 4 bases and J by 9 bases, with 19 bases between them. The germline V gene has CDR1 LGHNA and CDR2 YSLEER. This CDR3 has 16 residues. The CDR3 sequence: CASSRDVMAQGSPLHF. Here the CDR3 DNA reads TGCGCCAGCAGCCGAGATGTGATGGCGCAAGGTTCACCCCTCCACTTT.

As regards this clonotype: Just one base apart from a much larger clone, this may be a read error. The chain uses TRBV20-1 and TRBJ1-5; D unresolved. The CDR3 runs 13 residues. Germline V gene data show CDR1 as DFQATT and CDR2 as SNEGSKA (reference sequence). Here the CDR3 DNA reads TGCAGTGCTAGACCCTTCCTCGATCAGTCCCAGCATTTT. Translated, it gives CSARPFLDQSQHF.

This clonotype was seen only a few times. The chain has TRBV10-3 and TRBJ1-5; D is unclear. CDR1 and CDR2 (germline): ENHRY, SYGVKD. There are 13 residues in the CDR3. Trimming took off 5 bases at V and 3 bases at J, with 8 bases between the two ends. CDR3 nucleotides: TGTGCCATCAGTTACAATGACAATCAGCCCCAGCATTTT. Its protein is CAISYNDNQPQHF.

This clonotype was recorded only once. This may arise from a read error, as a much more abundant clone is one base away. The chain employs TRBV29-1 and TRBJ1-1; TRBD1 agrees at 7 bases. Germline V gene lookup returns CDR1 SQVTM and CDR2 ANQGSEA. The CDR3 totals 13 residues. After removal of 7 bases from V and 1 base from J, the junction contained 6 bases not matched to a gene. In DNA, the CDR3 is TGCAGCGCGGCTCAGGGGGGGAACACTGAAGCTTTCTTT. This sequence encodes CSAAQGGNTEAFF.